One TCR beta chain is described in this entry. This specimen belongs to a study of graft-versus-host responses after intestinal transplantation. Germline V gives CDR1 SGHKS, CDR2 YYEKEE (reference sequence). This CDR3 comprises 16 residues. With 2 bases clipped from V and 1 base from J, the junction kept 8 bases outside the gene matches. Only in-frame clones appear in the TCRdb table, and some are missing; sequencing was by immunoSEQ multiplex PCR. The sample shows tens of thousands of clones, 92% of them seen only once. The source is a human patient who received an intestinal transplant, so some T cells may come from the graft donor. The starting material was bone marrow, obtained 734 days after intestinal transplantation. The V and J genes are TRBV5-5 and TRBJ2-7; 8 nucleotides align to TRBD2. The CDR3 DNA reads as TGTGCCAGCAGCTTAGCGGCGGGAGGTATTTCCTACGAGCAGTACTTC. This translates into CASSLAAGGISYEQYF.